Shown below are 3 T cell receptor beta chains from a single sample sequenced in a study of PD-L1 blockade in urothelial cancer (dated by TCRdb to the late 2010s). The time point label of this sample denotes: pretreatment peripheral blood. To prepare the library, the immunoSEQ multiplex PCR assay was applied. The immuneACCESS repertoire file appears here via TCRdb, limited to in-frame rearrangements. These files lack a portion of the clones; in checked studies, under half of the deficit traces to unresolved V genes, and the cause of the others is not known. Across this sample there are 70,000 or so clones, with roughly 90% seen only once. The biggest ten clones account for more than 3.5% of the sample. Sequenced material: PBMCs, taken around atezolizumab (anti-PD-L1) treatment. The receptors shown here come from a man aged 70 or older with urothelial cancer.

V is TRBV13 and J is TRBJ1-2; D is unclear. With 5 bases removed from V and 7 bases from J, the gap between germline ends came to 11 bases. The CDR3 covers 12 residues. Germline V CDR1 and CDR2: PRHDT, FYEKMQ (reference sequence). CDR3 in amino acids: CASSGAPGGYTF. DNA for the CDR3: TGTGCCAGCAGCGGAGCCCCCGGTGGCTACACCTTC.

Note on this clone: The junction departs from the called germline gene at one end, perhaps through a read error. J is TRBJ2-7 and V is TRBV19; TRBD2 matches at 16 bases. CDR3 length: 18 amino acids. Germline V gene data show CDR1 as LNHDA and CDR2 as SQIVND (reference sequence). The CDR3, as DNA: TGCGGCCAGGGGAACTTATTCGGGACTAGCGGGAGGGCCTTCGAGCAGTACTTC. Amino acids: CGQGNLFGTSGRAFEQYF.

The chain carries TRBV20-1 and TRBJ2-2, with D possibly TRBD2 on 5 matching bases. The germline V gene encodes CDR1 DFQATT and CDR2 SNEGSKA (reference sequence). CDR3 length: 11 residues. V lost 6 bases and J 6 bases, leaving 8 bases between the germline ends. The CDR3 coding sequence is TGCAGTGCATCTAGCCCCGGGGAGCTGTTTTTT. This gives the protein CSASSPGELFF.